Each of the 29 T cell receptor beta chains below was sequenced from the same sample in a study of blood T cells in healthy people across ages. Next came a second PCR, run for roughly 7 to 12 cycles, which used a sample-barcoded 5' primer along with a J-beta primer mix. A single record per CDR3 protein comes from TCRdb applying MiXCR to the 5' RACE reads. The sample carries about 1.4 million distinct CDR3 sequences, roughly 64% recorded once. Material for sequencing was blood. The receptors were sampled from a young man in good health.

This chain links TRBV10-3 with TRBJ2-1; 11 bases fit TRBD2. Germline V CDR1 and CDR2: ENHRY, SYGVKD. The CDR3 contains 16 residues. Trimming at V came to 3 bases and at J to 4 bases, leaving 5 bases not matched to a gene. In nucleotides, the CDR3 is TGTGCCATCAGTGACCCGGGACTAGCGGTGTACAATGAGCAGTTCTTC. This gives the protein CAISDPGLAVYNEQFF.

The CDR3 sequence: CASSHPTGSHRGQETQYF. CDR3 nucleotide sequence: TGTGCCAGCAGCCATCCCACTGGCTCCCATAGGGGCCAAGAGACCCAGTACTTC. The chain uses TRBV4-2 and TRBJ2-5, with D tentatively TRBD1 (5 bases). V lost 3 bases and J lost 1, with 21 bases in between. CDR1 and CDR2 from the germline V gene are LGHNA and YNFKEQ. The CDR3 is 18 amino acids.

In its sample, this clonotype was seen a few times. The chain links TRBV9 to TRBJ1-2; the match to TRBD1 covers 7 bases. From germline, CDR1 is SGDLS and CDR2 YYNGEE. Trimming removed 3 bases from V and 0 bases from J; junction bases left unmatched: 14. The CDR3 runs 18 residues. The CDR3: CASSETTDRVLTNYGYTF. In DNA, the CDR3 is TGTGCCAGCAGCGAGACCACAGACAGGGTCCTTACTAACTATGGCTACACCTTC.

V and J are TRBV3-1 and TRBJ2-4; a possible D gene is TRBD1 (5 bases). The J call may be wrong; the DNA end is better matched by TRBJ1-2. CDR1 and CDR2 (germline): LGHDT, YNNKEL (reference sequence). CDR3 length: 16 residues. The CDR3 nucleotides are TGTGCCAGCAGCCAAGAAGGGGCAAGCACACTATATGGCTACACCTTC. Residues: CASSQEGASTLYGYTF.

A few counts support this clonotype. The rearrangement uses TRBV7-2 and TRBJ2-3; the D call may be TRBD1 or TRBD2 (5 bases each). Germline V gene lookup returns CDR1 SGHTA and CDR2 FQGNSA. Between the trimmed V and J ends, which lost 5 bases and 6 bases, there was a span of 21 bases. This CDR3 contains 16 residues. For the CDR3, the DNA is TGTGCCAGCAGCACTCAAGGGGCCTCGAGGGCGGATACGCAGTATTTT. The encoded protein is CASSTQGASRADTQYF.

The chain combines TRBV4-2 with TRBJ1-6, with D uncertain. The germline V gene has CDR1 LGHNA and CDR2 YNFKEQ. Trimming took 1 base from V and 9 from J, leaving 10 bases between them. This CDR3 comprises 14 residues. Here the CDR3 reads CASSQVQAGSPLHF. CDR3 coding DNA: TGTGCCAGCAGCCAAGTTCAAGCGGGTTCACCCCTCCACTTT.

The CDR3 reads CASSPEGSTEAFF. In DNA, the CDR3 is TGTGCCAGCAGTCCCGAGGGGTCGACTGAAGCTTTCTTT. This chain connects TRBV14 to TRBJ1-1, with D perhaps matching TRBD1 (5 bases). This CDR3 is built from 13 residues. V was cut by 6 bases and J by 5 bases, with 13 bases left in between. CDR1 is SGHDN and CDR2 is FVKESK in the germline V gene.

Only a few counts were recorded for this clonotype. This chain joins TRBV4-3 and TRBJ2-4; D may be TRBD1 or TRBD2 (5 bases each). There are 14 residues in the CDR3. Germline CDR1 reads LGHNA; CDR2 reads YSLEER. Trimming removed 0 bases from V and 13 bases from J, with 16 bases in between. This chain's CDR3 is CASSQDRRGGEQYF. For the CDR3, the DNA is TGCGCCAGCAGCCAAGATCGACGGGGCGGAGAGCAGTACTTC.

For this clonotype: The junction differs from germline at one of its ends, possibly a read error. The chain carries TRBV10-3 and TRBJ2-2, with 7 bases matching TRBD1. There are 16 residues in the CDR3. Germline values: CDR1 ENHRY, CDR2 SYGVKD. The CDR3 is CAISESRTGPTGELFF. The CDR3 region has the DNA TGTGCCATCAGTGAGTCGAGGACAGGACCCACCGGGGAGCTATTTTTT.

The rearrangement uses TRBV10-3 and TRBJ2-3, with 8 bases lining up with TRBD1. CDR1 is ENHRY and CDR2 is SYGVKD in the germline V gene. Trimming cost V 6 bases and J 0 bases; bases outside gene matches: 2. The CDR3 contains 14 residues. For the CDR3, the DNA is TGTGCCATCAGGCGGACAGGGAGCACAGATACGCAGTATTTT. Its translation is CAIRRTGSTDTQYF.

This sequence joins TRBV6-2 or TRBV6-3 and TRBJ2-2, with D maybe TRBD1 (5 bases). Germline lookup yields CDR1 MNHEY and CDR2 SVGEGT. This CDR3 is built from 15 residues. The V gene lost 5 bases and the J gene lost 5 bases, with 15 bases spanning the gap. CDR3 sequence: CASSPPPTGTGELFF. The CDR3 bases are TGTGCCAGCAGTCCGCCCCCCACAGGAACCGGGGAGCTGTTTTTT.

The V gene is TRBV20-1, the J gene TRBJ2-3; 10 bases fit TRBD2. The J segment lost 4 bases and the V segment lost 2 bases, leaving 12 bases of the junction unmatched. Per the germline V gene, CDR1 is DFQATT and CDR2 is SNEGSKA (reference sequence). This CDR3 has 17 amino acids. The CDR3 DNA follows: TGCAGTGCTAGAAGGCTAGCGGGAGAGGGATTAGCAGATACGCAGTATTTT. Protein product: CSARRLAGEGLADTQYF.

CDR3 amino acids: CASARSQGDSYEQYF. CDR3 DNA: TGTGCCAGCGCCCGCAGCCAGGGTGACTCCTACGAGCAGTACTTC. V gene TRBV7-2 combines with J gene TRBJ2-7; D is possibly TRBD1 (5 bases). Trimming took 8 bases from V and 0 from J, leaving 17 bases between them. CDR1 and CDR2 (germline): SGHTA, FQGNSA. This CDR3 is built from 15 residues.

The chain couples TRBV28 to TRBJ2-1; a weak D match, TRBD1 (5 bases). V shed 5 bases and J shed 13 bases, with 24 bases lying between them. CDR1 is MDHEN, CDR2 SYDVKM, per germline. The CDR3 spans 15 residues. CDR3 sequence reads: CASSPLQDREETQFF. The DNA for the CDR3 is TGTGCCAGCAGTCCCCTCCAAGACAGAGAAGAGACCCAGTTCTTC.

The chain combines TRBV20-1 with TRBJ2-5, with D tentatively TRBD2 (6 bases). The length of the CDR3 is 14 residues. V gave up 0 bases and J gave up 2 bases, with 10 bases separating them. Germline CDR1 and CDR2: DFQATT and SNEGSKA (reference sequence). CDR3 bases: TGCAGTGCTAGAGATTGGCGGGGACAAGAGACCCAGTACTTC. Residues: CSARDWRGQETQYF.

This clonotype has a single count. This chain's CDR3 is CASSDMVYEQFF. In DNA form, the CDR3 reads TGTGCCAGCAGTGATATGGTTTATGAGCAGTTCTTC. The chain has TRBV2 and TRBJ2-1; D is unresolved. The CDR3 is 12 amino acids. V dropped 3 bases and J dropped 8 bases, with 8 bases sitting between them. Germline loops: CDR1 SNHLY, CDR2 FYNNEI.

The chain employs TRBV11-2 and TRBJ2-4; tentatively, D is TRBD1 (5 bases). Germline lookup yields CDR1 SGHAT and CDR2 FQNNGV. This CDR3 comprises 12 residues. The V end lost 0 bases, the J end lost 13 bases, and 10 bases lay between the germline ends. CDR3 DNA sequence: TGTGCCAGCAGCTTAGACAGGGTCGGACAGTACTTC. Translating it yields CASSLDRVGQYF.

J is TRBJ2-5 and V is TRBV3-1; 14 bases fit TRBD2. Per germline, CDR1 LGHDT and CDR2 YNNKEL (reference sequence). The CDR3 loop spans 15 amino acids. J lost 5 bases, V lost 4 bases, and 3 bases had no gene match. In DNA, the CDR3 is TGTGCCAGCAGCCTGACTAGCGGGGGGGCGGAGACCCAGTACTTC. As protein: CASSLTSGGAETQYF.

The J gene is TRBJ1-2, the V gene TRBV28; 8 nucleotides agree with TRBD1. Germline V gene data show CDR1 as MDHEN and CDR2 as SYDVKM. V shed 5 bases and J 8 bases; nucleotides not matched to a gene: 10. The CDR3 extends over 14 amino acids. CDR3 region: CASSPVEDRVGYTF. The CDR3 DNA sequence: TGTGCCAGCAGTCCCGTGGAGGACAGGGTCGGCTACACCTTC.

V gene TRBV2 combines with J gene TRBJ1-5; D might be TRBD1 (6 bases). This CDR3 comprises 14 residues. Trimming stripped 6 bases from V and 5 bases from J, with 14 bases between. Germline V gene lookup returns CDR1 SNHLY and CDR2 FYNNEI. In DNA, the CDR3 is TGTGCCAGCAGGAGCCAAGGGGGTCATCAGCCCCAGCATTTT. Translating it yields CASRSQGGHQPQHF.

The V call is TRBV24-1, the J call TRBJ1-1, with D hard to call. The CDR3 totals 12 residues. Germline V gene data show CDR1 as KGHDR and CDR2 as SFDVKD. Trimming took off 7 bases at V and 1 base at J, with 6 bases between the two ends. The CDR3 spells CATRISNTEAFF. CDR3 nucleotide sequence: TGTGCCACCAGGATTTCGAACACTGAAGCTTTCTTT.

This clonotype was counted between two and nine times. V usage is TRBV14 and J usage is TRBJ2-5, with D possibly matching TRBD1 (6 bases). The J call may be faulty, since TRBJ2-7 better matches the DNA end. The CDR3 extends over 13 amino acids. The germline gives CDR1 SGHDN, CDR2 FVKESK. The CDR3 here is CASSHKGVAEQYF. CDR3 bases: TGTGCCAGCAGCCACAAGGGGGTAGCCGAGCAGTACTTC.

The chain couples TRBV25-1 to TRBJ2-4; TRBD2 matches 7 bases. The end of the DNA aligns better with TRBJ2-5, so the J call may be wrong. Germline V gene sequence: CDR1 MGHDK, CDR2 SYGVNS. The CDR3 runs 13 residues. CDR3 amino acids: CASRRGRGETQYF. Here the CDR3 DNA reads TGTGCCAGCAGGCGCGGGAGAGGAGAGACCCAGTACTTC.

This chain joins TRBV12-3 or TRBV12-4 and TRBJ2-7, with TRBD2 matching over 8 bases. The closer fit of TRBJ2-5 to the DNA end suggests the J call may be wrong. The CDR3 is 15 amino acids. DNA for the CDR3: TGTGCCAGCAGCCCCGGGACTAGGGTATTGGAGACCCAGTACTTC. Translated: CASSPGTRVLETQYF.

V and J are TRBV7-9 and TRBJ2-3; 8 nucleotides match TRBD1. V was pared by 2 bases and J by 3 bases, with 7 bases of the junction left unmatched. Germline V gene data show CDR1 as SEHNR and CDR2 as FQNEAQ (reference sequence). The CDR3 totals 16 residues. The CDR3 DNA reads TGTGCCAGCAGCTTACCGGACAGGGATAGGACAGATACGCAGTATTTT. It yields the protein CASSLPDRDRTDTQYF.

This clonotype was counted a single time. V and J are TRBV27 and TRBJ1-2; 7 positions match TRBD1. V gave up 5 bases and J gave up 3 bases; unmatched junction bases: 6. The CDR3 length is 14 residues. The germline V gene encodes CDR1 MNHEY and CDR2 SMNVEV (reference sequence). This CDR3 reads CASSPFGQDYGYTF. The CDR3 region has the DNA TGTGCCAGCAGTCCCTTCGGACAGGACTATGGCTACACCTTC.

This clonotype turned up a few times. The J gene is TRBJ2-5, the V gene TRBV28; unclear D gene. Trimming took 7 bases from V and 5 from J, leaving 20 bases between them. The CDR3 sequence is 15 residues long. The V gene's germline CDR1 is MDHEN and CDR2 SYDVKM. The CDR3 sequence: CASTEGNEVVETQYF. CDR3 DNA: TGTGCCAGCACGGAAGGGAATGAGGTAGTGGAGACCCAGTACTTC.

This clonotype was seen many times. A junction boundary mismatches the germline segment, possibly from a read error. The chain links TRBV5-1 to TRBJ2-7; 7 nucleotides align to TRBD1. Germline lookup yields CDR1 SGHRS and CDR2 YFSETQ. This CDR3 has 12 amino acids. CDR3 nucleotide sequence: TGTGCCAGCAGTGGGGACAGCTACGAGCAGTACTTC. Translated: CASSGDSYEQYF. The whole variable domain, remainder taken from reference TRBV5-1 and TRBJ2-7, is KAGVTQTPRYLIKTRGQQVTLSCSPISGHRSVSWYQQTPGQGLQFLFEYFSETQRNKGNFPGRFSGRQFSNSRSEMNVSTLELGDSALYLCASSGDSYEQYFGPGTRLTVT.

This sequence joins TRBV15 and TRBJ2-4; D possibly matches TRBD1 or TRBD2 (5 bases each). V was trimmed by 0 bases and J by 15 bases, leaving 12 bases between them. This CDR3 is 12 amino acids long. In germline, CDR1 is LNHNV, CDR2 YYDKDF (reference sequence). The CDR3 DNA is TGTGCCACCAGCAGAGATTGGGGGACGAGGTACTTC. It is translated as CATSRDWGTRYF.